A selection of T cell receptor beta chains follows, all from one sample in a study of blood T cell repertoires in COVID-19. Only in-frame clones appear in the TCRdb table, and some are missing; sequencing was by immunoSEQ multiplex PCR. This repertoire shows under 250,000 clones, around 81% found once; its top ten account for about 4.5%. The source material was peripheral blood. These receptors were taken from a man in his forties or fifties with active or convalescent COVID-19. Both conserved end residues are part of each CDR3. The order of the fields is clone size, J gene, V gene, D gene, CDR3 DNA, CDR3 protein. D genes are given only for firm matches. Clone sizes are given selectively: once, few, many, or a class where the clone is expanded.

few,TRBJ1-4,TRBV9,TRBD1,TGTGCCAGCAGCGATGACAGGGGATTGGATGAAAAACTGTTTTTT,CASSDDRGLDEKLFF
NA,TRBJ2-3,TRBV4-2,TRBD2,TGTGCCAGCAGCCAGACCGCTAGCGGCGGCACAGATACGCAGTATTTT,CASSQTASGGTDTQYF
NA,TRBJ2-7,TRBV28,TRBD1,TGTGCCAGCATTCAGGGGGCTACCTACGAGCAGTACTTC,CASIQGATYEQYF
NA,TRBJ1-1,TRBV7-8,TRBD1,TGTGCCAGCAGCTTAGTTAGGGGGCTACCGAACACTGAAGCTTTCTTT,CASSLVRGLPNTEAFF
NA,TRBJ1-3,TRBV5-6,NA,TGTGCCAGCAGCTGGCGGGGGGCCGCAGGAAACACCATATATTTT,CASSWRGAAGNTIYF
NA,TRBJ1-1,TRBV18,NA,TGTGCCAGCTCACCGGGCCAGAAGAACACTGAAGCTTTCTTT,CASSPGQKNTEAFF
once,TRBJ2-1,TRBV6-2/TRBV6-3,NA,TGTGCCAGCAGTTACTCGGGCCCCTACAATGAGCAGTTCTTC,CASSYSGPYNEQFF
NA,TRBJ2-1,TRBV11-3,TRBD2,TGTGCCAGCAGCTTGGGGAGGGAGTATGAGCAGTTCTTC,CASSLGREYEQFF
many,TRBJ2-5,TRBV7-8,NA,TGTGCCAGCAGCCCCACAGGGACGAAGCAAGAGACCCAGTACTTC,CASSPTGTKQETQYF
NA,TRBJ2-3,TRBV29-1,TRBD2,TGCAGCGTTGAAGAGGGGCGGGAGACAGATACGCAGTATTTT,CSVEEGRETDTQYF
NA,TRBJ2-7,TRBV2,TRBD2,TGTGCCAGCAGGGACTTAGCGGGGGGGAGTCACGAGCAGTACTTC,CASRDLAGGSHEQYF
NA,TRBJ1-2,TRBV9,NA,TGTGCCAGCAGCGTAGGCAGGGGTTGGGACTATGGCTACACCTTC,CASSVGRGWDYGYTF
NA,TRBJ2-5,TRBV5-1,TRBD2,TGCGCCAGCAGCTTGGGGCCGGGGGGGCCCCAAGAGACCCAGTACTTC,CASSLGPGGPQETQYF
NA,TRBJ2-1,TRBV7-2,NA,TGTGCCAGCAGCTCCCAGTTCCACCCGCCAGGGAATGAGCAGTTCTTC,CASSSQFHPPGNEQFF
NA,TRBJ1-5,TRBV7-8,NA,TGTGCCAGCAGCCAAAGAGGACAGTCTGGCAATCAGCCCCAGCATTTT,CASSQRGQSGNQPQHF
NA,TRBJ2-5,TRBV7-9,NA,TGTGCCAGCAGCTTAGAGCGGGAGACCCAGTACTTC,CASSLERETQYF
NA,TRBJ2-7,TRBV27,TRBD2,TGTGCCAGCAGACGACTAGCGGGGGGCCTCTACGAGCAGTACTTC,CASRRLAGGLYEQYF
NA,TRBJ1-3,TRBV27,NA,TGTGCCAGCAGTTGGAGGAGCTCTGGAAACACCATATATTTT,CASSWRSSGNTIYF
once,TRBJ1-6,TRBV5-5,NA,TGTGCCAGCAGCTTGGCCGAACACTTAACAGATAATTCACCCCTCCACTTT,CASSLAEHLTDNSPLHF
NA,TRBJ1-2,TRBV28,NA,TGTGCCAGCAGTCCTCCCCCTGAAGCCTCCTATGGCTACACCTTC,CASSPPPEASYGYTF
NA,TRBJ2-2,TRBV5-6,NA,TGTGCCAGCAGCTCTTTACAGACGAACACCGGGGAGCTGTTTTTT,CASSSLQTNTGELFF
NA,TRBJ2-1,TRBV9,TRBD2,TGTGCCAGCAGTGTTAGCGGGGGACGGGATGAGCAGTTCTTC,CASSVSGGRDEQFF
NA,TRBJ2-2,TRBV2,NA,TGTGCCAGCAGTGCCTTGGGCAGGGTGGAGACCGGGGAGCTGTTTTTT,CASSALGRVETGELFF
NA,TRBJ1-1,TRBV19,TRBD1,TGTGCCAGTAGACACAGGGGGCCCGCTACTGAAGCTTTCTTT,CASRHRGPATEAFF
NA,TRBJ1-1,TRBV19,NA,TGTGCCAGTAGTTTACAGGGTAACACTGAAGCTTTCTTT,CASSLQGNTEAFF
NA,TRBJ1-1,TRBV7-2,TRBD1,TGTGCCAGCAGCCGTCTGACAGGGGGTTACACTGAAGCTTTCTTT,CASSRLTGGYTEAFF
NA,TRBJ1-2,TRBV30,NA,TGTGCCTGGTCCGTACAAGACTATGGCTACACCTTC,CAWSVQDYGYTF
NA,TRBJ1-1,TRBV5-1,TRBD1,TGCGCCAGCAGTAAGGGGGCGACCACTGAAGCTTTCTTT,CASSKGATTEAFF
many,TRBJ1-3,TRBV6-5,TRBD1,TGTGCCAGCAGCGGGACAGAGGGAAACACCATATATTTT,CASSGTEGNTIYF
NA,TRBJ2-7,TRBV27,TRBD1,TGTGCCAGCAGTTTACGGACGCAGACAGGGGGCGGACAGTACTTC,CASSLRTQTGGGQYF
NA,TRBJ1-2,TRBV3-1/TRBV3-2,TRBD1,TGTGCCAGCAGCCATGCTGTAGGGGGCGCTTCCTATGGCTACACCTTC,CASSHAVGGASYGYTF
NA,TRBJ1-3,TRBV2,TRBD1,TGTGCCAGCAGTCCCTGGACAGGCGGAAACACCATATATTTT,CASSPWTGGNTIYF